These 4 T cell receptor beta chains originate from one sample sequenced in a study of blood T cell repertoires in COVID-19. Measured with immunoSEQ multiplex PCR; TCRdb has only the in-frame clones, and not every one. The sample lists 20,000 to 30,000 clones; roughly 91% were seen once. Source material: peripheral blood. The receptors were gathered from a man aged 70-80 years with COVID-19, enrolled during active disease.

The chain has TRBV2 and TRBJ1-4; TRBD1 is a possible D gene (6 bases). Trimming shortened V by 7 bases and J by 5 bases, and 17 bases separated the two germline ends. CDR3 length: 15 residues. Per germline, CDR1 SNHLY and CDR2 FYNNEI. CDR3 region: CASTWDRQENEKLFF. The CDR3 DNA reads as TGTGCCAGCACCTGGGATAGACAGGAGAATGAAAAACTGTTTTTT. Together with reference TRBV2 and TRBJ1-4, the CDR3 gives the full variable domain: EPEVTQTPSHQVTQMGQEVILRCVPISNHLYFYWYRQILGQKVEFLVSFYNNEISEKSEIFDDQFSVERPDGSNFTLKIRSTKLEDSAMYFCASTWDRQENEKLFFGSGTQLSVL.

Only one count was recorded for this clone. This chain connects TRBV2 to TRBJ2-2; weak D call: TRBD1 (6 bases). Germline CDR1 SNHLY, CDR2 FYNNEI. The V gene lost 5 bases and the J gene lost 5 bases, with 15 bases spanning the gap. The CDR3 has 15 residues. CDR3: CASSPTPQGTGELFF. In DNA form, the CDR3 reads TGTGCCAGCAGTCCTACCCCCCAGGGGACCGGGGAGCTGTTTTTT.

The gene calls are TRBV9 and TRBJ2-5; a possible D gene is TRBD1 (6 bases). The V end lost 4 bases, the J end lost 2 bases, and 15 bases lay between the germline ends. From germline, CDR1 is SGDLS and CDR2 YYNGEE. This CDR3 is built from 15 residues. Here the CDR3 reads CASSFGPTGQETQYF. In DNA form, the CDR3 reads TGTGCCAGCAGCTTTGGTCCCACAGGGCAAGAGACCCAGTACTTC.

The chain uses TRBV5-6 and TRBJ2-5, with TRBD1 as a possible D gene (6 bases). V lost 6 bases and J lost 3, with 15 bases in between. Per germline, CDR1 SGHDT and CDR2 YYEEEE. This CDR3 has 14 residues. The CDR3 sequence: CASTFLGGEETQYF. CDR3 nucleotides: TGTGCCAGCACCTTTCTAGGGGGAGAAGAGACCCAGTACTTC.